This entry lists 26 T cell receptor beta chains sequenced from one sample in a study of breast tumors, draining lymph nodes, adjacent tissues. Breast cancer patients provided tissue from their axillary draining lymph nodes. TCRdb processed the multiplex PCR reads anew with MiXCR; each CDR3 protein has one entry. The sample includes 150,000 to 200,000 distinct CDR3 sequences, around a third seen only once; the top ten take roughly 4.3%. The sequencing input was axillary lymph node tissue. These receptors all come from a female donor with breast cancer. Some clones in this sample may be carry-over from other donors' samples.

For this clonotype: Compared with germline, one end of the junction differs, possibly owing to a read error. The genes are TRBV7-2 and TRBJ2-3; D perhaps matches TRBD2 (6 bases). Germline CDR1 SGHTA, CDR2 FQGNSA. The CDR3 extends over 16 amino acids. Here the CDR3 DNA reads TGTGCTAGCAGCTTAGGGGACTCACCCCCCACAGATACGCAGTATTTT. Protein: CASSLGDSPPTDTQYF.

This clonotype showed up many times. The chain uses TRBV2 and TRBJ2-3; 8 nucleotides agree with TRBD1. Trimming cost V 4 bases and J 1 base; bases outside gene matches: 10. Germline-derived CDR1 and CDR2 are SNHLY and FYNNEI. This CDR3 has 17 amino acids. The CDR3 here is CASSALAQGAGTDTQYF. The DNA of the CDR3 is TGTGCCAGCAGTGCGCTCGCCCAGGGGGCCGGCACAGATACGCAGTATTTT.

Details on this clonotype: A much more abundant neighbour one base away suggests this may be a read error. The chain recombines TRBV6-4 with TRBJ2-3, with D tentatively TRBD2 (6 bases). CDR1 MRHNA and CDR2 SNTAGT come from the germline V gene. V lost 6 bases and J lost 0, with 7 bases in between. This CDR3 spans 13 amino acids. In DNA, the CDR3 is TGTGCCAGCAGGCGGGACAGCACAGATACGCAGTATTTT. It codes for CASRRDSTDTQYF.

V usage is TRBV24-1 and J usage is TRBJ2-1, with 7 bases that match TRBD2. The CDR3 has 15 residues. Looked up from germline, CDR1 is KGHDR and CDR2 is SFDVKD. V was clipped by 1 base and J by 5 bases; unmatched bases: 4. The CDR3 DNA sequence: TGTGCCACCAGTGATTTTGCGGGAGTGGACAATGAGCAGTTCTTC. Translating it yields CATSDFAGVDNEQFF.

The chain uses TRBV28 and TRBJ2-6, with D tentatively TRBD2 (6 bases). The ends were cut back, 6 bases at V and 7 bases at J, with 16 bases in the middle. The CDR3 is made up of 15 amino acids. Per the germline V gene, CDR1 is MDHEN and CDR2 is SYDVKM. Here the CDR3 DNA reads TGTGCCAGCAGCTACACCCTGGCGGGAGCCAACGTCCTGACTTTC. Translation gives CASSYTLAGANVLTF.

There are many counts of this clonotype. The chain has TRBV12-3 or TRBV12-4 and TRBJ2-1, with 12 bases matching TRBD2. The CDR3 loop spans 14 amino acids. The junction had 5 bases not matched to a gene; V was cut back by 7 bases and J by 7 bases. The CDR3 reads CASNLAGGANEQFF. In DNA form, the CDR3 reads TGTGCCAGCAACCTAGCGGGAGGGGCTAATGAGCAGTTCTTC.

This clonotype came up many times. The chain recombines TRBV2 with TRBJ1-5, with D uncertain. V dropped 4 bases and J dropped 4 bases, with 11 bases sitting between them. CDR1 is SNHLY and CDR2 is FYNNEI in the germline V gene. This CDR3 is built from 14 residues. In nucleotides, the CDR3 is TGTGCCAGCAGTGTAGGAGGAAATAATCAGCCCCAGCATTTT. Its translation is CASSVGGNNQPQHF.

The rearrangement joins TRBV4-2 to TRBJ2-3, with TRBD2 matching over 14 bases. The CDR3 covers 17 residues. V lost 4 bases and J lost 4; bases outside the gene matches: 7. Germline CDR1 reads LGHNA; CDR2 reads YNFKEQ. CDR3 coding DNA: TGTGCCAGCAGCCCTGCCGGGACTAGCGGGAGACCAGATACGCAGTATTTT. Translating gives CASSPAGTSGRPDTQYF.

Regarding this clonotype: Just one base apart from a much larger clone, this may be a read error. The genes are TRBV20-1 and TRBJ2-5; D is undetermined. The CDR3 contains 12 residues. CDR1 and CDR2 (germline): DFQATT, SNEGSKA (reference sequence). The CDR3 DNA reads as TGCAGTGCTGTTGTCGTCCAAGAGACCCCGTACTTC. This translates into CSAVVVQETPYF.

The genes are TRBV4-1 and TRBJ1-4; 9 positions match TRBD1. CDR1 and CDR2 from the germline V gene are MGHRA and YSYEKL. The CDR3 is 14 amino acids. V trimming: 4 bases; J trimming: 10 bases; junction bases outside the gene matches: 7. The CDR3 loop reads CASSPRQGGGKLFF. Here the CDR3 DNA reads TGCGCCAGCAGCCCCCGACAGGGGGGTGGAAAACTGTTTTTT.

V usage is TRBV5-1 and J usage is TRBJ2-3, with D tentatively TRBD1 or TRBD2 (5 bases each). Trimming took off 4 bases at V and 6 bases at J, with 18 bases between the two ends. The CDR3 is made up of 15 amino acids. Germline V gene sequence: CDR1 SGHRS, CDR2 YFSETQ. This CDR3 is CASSTGPRMTDTQYF. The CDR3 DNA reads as TGCGCCAGCAGCACGGGACCGCGGATGACCGATACGCAGTATTTT. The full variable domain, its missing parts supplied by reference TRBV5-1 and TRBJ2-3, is KAGVTQTPRYLIKTRGQQVTLSCSPISGHRSVSWYQQTPGQGLQFLFEYFSETQRNKGNFPGRFSGRQFSNSRSEMNVSTLELGDSALYLCASSTGPRMTDTQYFGPGTRLTVL.

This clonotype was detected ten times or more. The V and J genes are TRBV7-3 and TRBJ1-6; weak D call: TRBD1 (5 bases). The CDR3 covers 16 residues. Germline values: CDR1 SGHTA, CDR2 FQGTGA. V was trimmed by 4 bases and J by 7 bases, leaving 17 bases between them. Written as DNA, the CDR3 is TGTGCCAGCAGCTCGGGACCCGTCGGCGCCAATTCACCCCTCCACTTT. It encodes CASSSGPVGANSPLHF.

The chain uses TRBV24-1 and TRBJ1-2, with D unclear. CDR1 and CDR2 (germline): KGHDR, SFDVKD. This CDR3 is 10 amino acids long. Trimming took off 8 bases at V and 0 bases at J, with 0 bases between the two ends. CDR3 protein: CATTNYGYTF. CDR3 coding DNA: TGTGCCACCACTAACTATGGCTACACCTTC.

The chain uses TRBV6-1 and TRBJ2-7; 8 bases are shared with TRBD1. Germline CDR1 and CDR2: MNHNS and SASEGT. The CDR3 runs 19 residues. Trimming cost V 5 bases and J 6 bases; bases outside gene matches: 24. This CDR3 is CASSSSIGSRTSTGGEQYF. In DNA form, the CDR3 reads TGTGCCAGCAGTTCCTCGATAGGCTCCCGTACTTCAACAGGGGGCGAGCAGTACTTC.

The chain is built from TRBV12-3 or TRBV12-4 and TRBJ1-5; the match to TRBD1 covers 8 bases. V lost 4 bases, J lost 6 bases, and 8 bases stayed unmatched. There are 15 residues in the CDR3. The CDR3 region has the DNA TGTGCCAGCAGTTCCCCCCCGGACAGGGCTCAGCCCCAGCATTTT. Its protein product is CASSSPPDRAQPQHF.

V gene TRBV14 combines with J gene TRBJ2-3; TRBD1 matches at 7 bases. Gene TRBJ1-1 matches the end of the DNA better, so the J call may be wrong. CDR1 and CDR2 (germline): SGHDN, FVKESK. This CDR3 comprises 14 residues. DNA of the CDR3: TGTGCCAGCAGCCAATGGACAGGTAACACTGAAGCTTTCTTT. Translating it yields CASSQWTGNTEAFF.

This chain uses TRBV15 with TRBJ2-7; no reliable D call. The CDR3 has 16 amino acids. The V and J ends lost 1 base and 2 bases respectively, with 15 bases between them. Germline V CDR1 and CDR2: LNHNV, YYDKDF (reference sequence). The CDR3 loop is CATSRAGSPITYEQYF. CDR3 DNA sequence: TGTGCCACCAGCAGAGCGGGTAGCCCGATCACCTACGAGCAGTACTTC.

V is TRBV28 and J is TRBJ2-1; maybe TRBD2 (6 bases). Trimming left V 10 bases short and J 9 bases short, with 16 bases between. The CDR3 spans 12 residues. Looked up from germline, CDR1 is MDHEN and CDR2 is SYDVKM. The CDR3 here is CATWGGAVEQFF. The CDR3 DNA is TGTGCCACCTGGGGAGGCGCGGTTGAGCAGTTCTTC.

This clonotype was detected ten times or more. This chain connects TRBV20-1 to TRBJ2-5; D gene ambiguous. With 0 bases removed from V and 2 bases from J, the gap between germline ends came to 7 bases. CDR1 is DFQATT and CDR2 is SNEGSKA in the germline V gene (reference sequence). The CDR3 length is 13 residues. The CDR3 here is CSARETTQETQYF. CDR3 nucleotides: TGCAGTGCTAGAGAGACGACACAAGAGACCCAGTACTTC.

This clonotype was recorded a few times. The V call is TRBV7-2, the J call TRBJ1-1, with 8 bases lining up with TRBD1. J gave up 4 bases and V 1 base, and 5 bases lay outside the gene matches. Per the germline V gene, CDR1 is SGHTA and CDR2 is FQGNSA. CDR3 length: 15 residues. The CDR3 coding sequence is TGTGCCAGCAGCTTAGTCAGGGGGCGACTCACTGAAGCTTTCTTT. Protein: CASSLVRGRLTEAFF. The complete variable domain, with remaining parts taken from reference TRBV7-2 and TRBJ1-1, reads GAGVSQSPSNKVTEKGKDVELRCDPISGHTALYWYRQSLGQGLEFLIYFQGNSAPDKSGLPSDRFSAERTGGSVSTLTIQRTQQEDSAVYLCASSLVRGRLTEAFFGQGTRLTVV.

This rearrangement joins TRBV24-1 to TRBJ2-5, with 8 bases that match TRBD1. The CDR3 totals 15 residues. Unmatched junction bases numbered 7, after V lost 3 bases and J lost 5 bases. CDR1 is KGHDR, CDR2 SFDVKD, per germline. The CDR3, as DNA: TGTGCCACCAGTGATATCGGCAGGGGGCAGGAGACCCAGTACTTC. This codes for CATSDIGRGQETQYF.

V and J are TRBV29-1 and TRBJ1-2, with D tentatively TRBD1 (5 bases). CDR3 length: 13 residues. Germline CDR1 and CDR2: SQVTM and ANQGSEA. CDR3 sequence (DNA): TGCAGTTACAACACAGGAAGGCACTATGGCTACACCTTC. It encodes CSYNTGRHYGYTF.

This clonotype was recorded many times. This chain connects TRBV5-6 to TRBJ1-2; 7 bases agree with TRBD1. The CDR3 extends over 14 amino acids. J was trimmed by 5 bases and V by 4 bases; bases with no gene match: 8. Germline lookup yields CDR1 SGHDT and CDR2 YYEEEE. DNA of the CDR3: TGTGCCAGCAGCCTCGGGACAGTTGAATATGGCTACACCTTC. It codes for CASSLGTVEYGYTF.

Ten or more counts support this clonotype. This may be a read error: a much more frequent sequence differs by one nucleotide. This CDR3 reads CASSHDPGETQYF. The CDR3 DNA follows: TGTGCCAGCAGTCATGACCCGGGAGAGACCCAGTACTTC. The gene calls are TRBV6-4 and TRBJ2-5; D gene unclear. Between the trimmed V and J ends, which lost 5 bases and 4 bases, there was a span of 11 bases. The CDR3 has 13 amino acids. Germline V gene sequence: CDR1 MRHNA, CDR2 SNTAGT.

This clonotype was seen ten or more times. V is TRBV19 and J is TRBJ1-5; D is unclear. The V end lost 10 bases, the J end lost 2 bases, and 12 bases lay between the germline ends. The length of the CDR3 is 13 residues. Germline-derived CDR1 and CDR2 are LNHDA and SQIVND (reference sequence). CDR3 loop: CATADIGNQPQHF. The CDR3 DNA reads TGTGCCACCGCCGACATTGGCAATCAGCCCCAGCATTTT.

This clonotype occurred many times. The CDR3 sequence is CASRRGQGAFGYTF. DNA for the CDR3: TGTGCCAGCAGAAGAGGACAGGGGGCGTTTGGCTACACCTTC. The chain is built from TRBV6-2 or TRBV6-3 and TRBJ1-2, with TRBD1 identical over 11 bases. The CDR3 contains 14 residues. Germline-derived CDR1 and CDR2 are MNHEY and SVGEGT. V lost 6 bases to trimming and J lost 7 bases; unmatched junction nucleotides: 7.